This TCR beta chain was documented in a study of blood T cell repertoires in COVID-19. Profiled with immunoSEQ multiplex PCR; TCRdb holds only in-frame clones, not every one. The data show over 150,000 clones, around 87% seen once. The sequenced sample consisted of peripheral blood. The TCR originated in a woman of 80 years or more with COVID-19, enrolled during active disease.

The CDR3 protein is CASSTRASTNSPLHF. As DNA, the CDR3 is TGTGCCAGCAGTACTAGGGCCTCTACCAATTCACCCCTCCACTTT. This chain connects TRBV6-5 to TRBJ1-6; no definite D call. CDR3 length: 15 amino acids. Trimming pared 5 bases from V and 7 bases from J, leaving 15 bases between. Germline CDR1 and CDR2: MNHEY and SVGAGI.